These 22 T cell receptor beta chains share one sample of origin, sequenced in a study of cytomegalovirus exposure and HLA in healthy donors. This PCR relied on a set of 60 Vbeta primers and 13 Jbeta primers. Method: immunoSEQ multiplex PCR; TCRdb's copy keeps in-frame clones and lacks some. The sample lists fewer than 150,000 clones; roughly 77% were seen once. Source material: PBMCs. These receptors were obtained from a man aged 25-45 years in good health and CMV-seronegative.

The chain is built from TRBV29-1 and TRBJ2-3; perhaps TRBD1 as D (6 bases). This CDR3 is built from 14 residues. The V gene's germline CDR1 is SQVTM and CDR2 ANQGSEA. V lost 3 bases and J 0 bases, leaving 10 bases between the germline ends. The CDR3 loop is CSVEGTLSTDTQYF. CDR3 DNA: TGCAGCGTTGAGGGGACACTAAGCACAGATACGCAGTATTTT.

This clone came up once. This chain joins TRBV5-1 and TRBJ2-7; 11 bases match TRBD1. The length of the CDR3 is 14 residues. Trimming at V came to 0 bases and at J to 6 bases, leaving 2 bases not matched to a gene. Germline CDR1 reads SGHRS; CDR2 reads YFSETQ. The CDR3 nucleotides read TGCGCCAGCAGCTTGGAGGGGACAGGGGGCGAGCAGTACTTC. This gives the protein CASSLEGTGGEQYF.

The chain is built from TRBV11-2 and TRBJ2-7; a weak D match, TRBD2 (8 bases). Trimming left V 5 bases short and J 2 bases short, with 16 bases between. CDR1 SGHAT and CDR2 FQNNGV come from the germline V gene. There are 15 residues in the CDR3. CDR3 sequence (DNA): TGTGCCAGCAGCCCGGGGGGGACAGTAACCTACGAGCAGTACTTC. This sequence encodes CASSPGGTVTYEQYF.

V usage is TRBV4-1 and J usage is TRBJ2-1, with 12 bases aligning to TRBD2. The CDR3 is 17 residues long. Germline trimming cut 0 bases from V and 5 bases from J; bases unmatched to any gene: 5. Germline CDR1 and CDR2: MGHRA and YSYEKL. CDR3 loop: CASSQERGLAGNNEQFF. The CDR3 DNA is TGCGCCAGCAGCCAAGAAAGGGGACTAGCGGGTAACAATGAGCAGTTCTTC.

J is TRBJ2-7 and V is TRBV15; D is ambiguous. The CDR3 consists of 15 residues. Germline lookup yields CDR1 LNHNV and CDR2 YYDKDF (reference sequence). V lost 0 bases to trimming and J lost 5 bases, with 14 bases between them. CDR3 in DNA: TGTGCCACCAGCAGAGATGGCAGGAAAGTAGACGAGCAGTACTTC. Translation gives CATSRDGRKVDEQYF.

CDR3 sequence (DNA): TGTGCCAGCAGTCCAAGGACAGGCCAGCCCCAGCATTTT. Protein product: CASSPRTGQPQHF. The rearrangement links TRBV6-5 to TRBJ1-5; 7 bases agree with TRBD1. Losses at the gene ends were 5 bases for V and 7 bases for J; bases not matched to a gene: 5. Germline-derived CDR1 and CDR2 are MNHEY and SVGAGI. CDR3 length: 13 amino acids.

A few counts support this clone. V is TRBV7-6 and J is TRBJ1-1; no clear D gene. The CDR3 loop spans 14 amino acids. V was pared by 2 bases and J by 0 bases, with 7 bases between. Per the germline V gene, CDR1 is SGHVS and CDR2 is FNYEAQ. DNA of the CDR3: TGTGCCAGCAGCTTAATGGAGATGAACACTGAAGCTTTCTTT. Amino acid sequence: CASSLMEMNTEAFF.

This clone was seen a few times. The rearrangement links TRBV2 to TRBJ2-7, with 8 nucleotides matching TRBD2. The CDR3 runs to 17 residues. The V gene end was trimmed by 3 bases and the J gene end by 2 bases; junction bases not matched to a gene: 12. The germline gives CDR1 SNHLY, CDR2 FYNNEI. The CDR3 coding sequence is TGTGCCAGCAGTGATCATCTTGCGGCGGGGGGCACCTACGAGCAGTACTTC. Residues: CASSDHLAAGGTYEQYF.

V is TRBV13 and J is TRBJ2-3; TRBD1 is a possible D gene (6 bases). Per the germline V gene, CDR1 is PRHDT and CDR2 is FYEKMQ (reference sequence). The CDR3 runs to 13 residues. Between the trimmed V and J ends, which lost 3 bases and 3 bases, there was a span of 7 bases. The DNA for the CDR3 is TGTGCCAGCAGCTTTACAGGGACAGATACGCAGTATTTT. This sequence encodes CASSFTGTDTQYF.

V is TRBV2 and J is TRBJ1-1; TRBD1 might be the D (6 bases). Trimming took off 8 bases at V and 3 bases at J, with 16 bases between the two ends. The germline gives CDR1 SNHLY, CDR2 FYNNEI. This CDR3 spans 14 amino acids. CDR3 region: CASQPSYRDTEAFF. CDR3 sequence (DNA): TGTGCCAGCCAACCGTCTTACAGGGACACTGAAGCTTTCTTT.

This chain joins TRBV6-6 and TRBJ1-2; a weak D match, TRBD1 (6 bases). Germline V gene sequence: CDR1 MNHNY, CDR2 SVGAGI (reference sequence). Deletions cut 4 bases from V and 7 bases from J, with 16 bases between. The CDR3 runs to 14 residues. The CDR3 spells CASSSPPGASGYTF. For the CDR3, the DNA is TGTGCCAGCAGTTCCCCCCCAGGGGCGAGTGGCTACACCTTC.

The chain combines TRBV5-1 with TRBJ2-7; D is possibly TRBD2 (5 bases). Germline-derived CDR1 and CDR2 are SGHRS and YFSETQ. The CDR3 sequence is 14 residues long. Between the trimmed V and J ends, which lost 0 bases and 4 bases, there was a span of 11 bases. DNA for the CDR3: TGCGCCAGCAGCTTGGAAGGGAGAGGGTACGAGCAGTACTTC. This translates into CASSLEGRGYEQYF.

This clone came up a few times. A junction end diverges from the germline sequence, so it may reflect a read error. The chain has TRBV2 and TRBJ2-7, with a weak D call TRBD1 (6 bases). Per the germline V gene, CDR1 is SNHLY and CDR2 is FYNNEI. CDR3 length equals 11 residues. The CDR3 DNA reads TGTGCCAGCAGTGATGCCAGGGACACAAGCTTC. As protein: CASSDARDTSF.

This clone was recorded once. The V and J genes are TRBV4-1 and TRBJ2-1; D is uncertain. CDR1 and CDR2 (germline): MGHRA, YSYEKL. The CDR3 consists of 14 residues. The ends were cut back, 4 bases at V and 3 bases at J, with 10 bases in the middle. The CDR3 loop is CASSPPFIYNEQFF. The CDR3 DNA is TGCGCCAGCAGCCCCCCTTTTATCTACAATGAGCAGTTCTTC.

The V and J genes are TRBV7-9 and TRBJ1-4, with D tentatively TRBD1 (6 bases). With 5 bases removed from V and 7 bases from J, the gap between germline ends came to 11 bases. From germline, CDR1 is SEHNR and CDR2 FQNEAQ (reference sequence). This CDR3 is 13 amino acids long. The CDR3 reads CASSPRGGEKLFF. The CDR3 nucleotides read TGTGCCAGCAGCCCCAGGGGCGGTGAAAAACTGTTTTTT.

The rearrangement uses TRBV15 and TRBJ2-5; TRBD2 might be the D (7 bases). Per germline, CDR1 LNHNV and CDR2 YYDKDF (reference sequence). This CDR3 is 14 amino acids long. Trimming pared 3 bases from V and 4 bases from J, leaving 12 bases between. The CDR3 sequence: CATSSRGGGETQYF. CDR3 nucleotide sequence: TGTGCCACCAGCAGCCGCGGGGGCGGAGAGACCCAGTACTTC.

The rearrangement links TRBV27 to TRBJ2-1, with a possible D match to TRBD1 (5 bases). The V gene's germline CDR1 is MNHEY and CDR2 SMNVEV (reference sequence). The CDR3 totals 15 residues. V was shortened by 2 bases and J by 0 bases, with 8 bases between the two germline ends. The CDR3 reads CASSLQGDSYNEQFF. CDR3 coding DNA: TGTGCCAGCAGTTTACAGGGTGACTCCTACAATGAGCAGTTCTTC.

This chain joins TRBV6-1 and TRBJ2-7; 8 positions agree with TRBD2. The CDR3 runs to 14 residues. Germline-derived CDR1 and CDR2 are MNHNS and SASEGT. Unmatched junction bases numbered 4, after V lost 6 bases and J lost 0 bases. The chain's CDR3 is CASRRTSSSYEQYF. Written as DNA, the CDR3 is TGTGCCAGCAGACGGACTAGCAGCTCCTACGAGCAGTACTTC.

J is TRBJ2-7 and V is TRBV4-1; 7 nucleotides line up with TRBD1. Per the germline V gene, CDR1 is MGHRA and CDR2 is YSYEKL. Trimming removed 0 bases from V and 5 bases from J; junction bases left unmatched: 4. The CDR3 contains 14 residues. The chain's CDR3 is CASSQEGQSHEQYF. In DNA, the CDR3 is TGCGCCAGCAGCCAAGAGGGACAGTCCCACGAGCAGTACTTC.

In this sample, this clone turned up once. This chain connects TRBV28 to TRBJ2-3; weak D call: TRBD1 (6 bases). CDR3 length equals 16 residues. Germline CDR1 reads MDHEN; CDR2 reads SYDVKM. Trimming left V 6 bases short and J 2 bases short, with 18 bases between. DNA for the CDR3: TGTGCCAGCAGGCTGGGACACCATACCAACACAGATACGCAGTATTTT. It codes for CASRLGHHTNTDTQYF.

V and J are TRBV2 and TRBJ1-1; 8 bases fit TRBD1. The V gene's germline CDR1 is SNHLY and CDR2 FYNNEI. V lost 8 bases, J lost 8 bases, and 22 bases stayed unmatched. CDR3 length: 17 residues. CDR3 nucleotides: TGTGCCAGCGATCGCCCGGTCGACGGACAGGGAAAATACGAAGCTTTCTTT. Residues: CASDRPVDGQGKYEAFF.

The rearrangement links TRBV19 to TRBJ2-1; 9 positions agree with TRBD1. CDR1 is LNHDA and CDR2 is SQIVND in the germline V gene (reference sequence). The junction had 4 bases not matched to a gene; V was cut back by 6 bases and J by 4 bases. This CDR3 contains 14 residues. The CDR3 DNA reads as TGTGCCAGTAGGGCCGGGACAGGGTACAATGAGCAGTTCTTC. This gives the protein CASRAGTGYNEQFF.